This T cell receptor (beta chain) was observed in a study of blood T cells in healthy people across ages. PCR was performed a second time for about 6 to 12 cycles using a sample-barcoded 5' primer and a J-beta primer mix. Every sample gave at least 3 million paired-end reads containing CDR3. TCRdb re-called the 5' RACE reads through MiXCR, storing one row per CDR3 protein. The sample lists 500,000 to 650,000 distinct CDR3 sequences, about a quarter occurring once. CDR1 and CDR2 (germline): SGHTA, FQGNSA. V was shortened by 3 bases and J by 1 base, with 12 bases between the two germline ends. This CDR3 region has 15 residues. This sample was also put to use in a study of T cells of mothers and their children.

The sequencing sample was made of blood. The chain joins TRBV7-2 to TRBJ1-1; no clear D gene. The TCR was taken from a boy aged 2-15 years in good health. The CDR3, as DNA: TGTGCCAGCAGCTTTTGGTTGTACGAGAACACTGAAGCTTTCTTT. Amino acids: CASSFWLYENTEAFF.